Listed below are T cell receptor beta chains from one sample, sequenced in a study of cytomegalovirus exposure and HLA in healthy donors. Assay: immunoSEQ multiplex PCR; the TCRdb copy retains only in-frame clones and omits some. Recorded for this sample: approximately 30,000 clones. The sample comprised PBMCs. These TCRs come from a woman aged 40 to 50 in good health and CMV-seropositive. Both conserved end residues are part of each CDR3. A D gene is named only where the DNA matches it firmly.

D gene	V gene	J gene	CDR3 protein	CDR3 DNA
TRBD2	TRBV5-1	TRBJ2-5	CASSFSGGALGETQYF	TGCGCCAGCAGCTTTAGCGGGGGGGCCTTGGGCGAGACCCAGTACTTC
.	TRBV5-4	TRBJ2-5	CASSRGETQYF	TGTGCCAGCAGCCGGGGAGAGACCCAGTACTTC
.	TRBV7-9	TRBJ2-7	CASSQISGEQYF	TGTGCCAGCAGTCAAATCTCGGGGGAGCAGTACTTC
.	TRBV15	TRBJ1-3	CATSRDRTVGDTIYF	TGTGCCACCAGCAGAGATCGGACAGTCGGGGACACCATATATTTT
TRBD1	TRBV6-1	TRBJ1-2	CASSEPGQGSYGYTF	TGTGCCAGCAGTGAGCCGGGACAGGGTTCCTATGGCTACACCTTC
.	TRBV7-6	TRBJ2-1	CASSPGHTTYNEQFF	TGTGCCAGCAGCCCGGGACACACCACCTACAATGAGCAGTTCTTC
.	TRBV5-1	TRBJ2-2	CASSLASLNTGELFF	TGCGCCAGCAGCTTGGCTAGCCTCAACACCGGGGAGCTGTTTTTT
.	TRBV15	TRBJ2-1	CATSFHGGDTANEQFF	TGTGCCACCAGCTTTCACGGTGGGGACACTGCTAATGAGCAGTTCTTC
.	TRBV5-4	TRBJ2-5	CASSLSLGETQYF	TGTGCCAGCAGCTTGTCCCTCGGGGAGACCCAGTACTTC
.	TRBV7-3	TRBJ1-5	CASSPKQGLVPQHF	TGTGCCAGCAGCCCAAAACAGGGATTGGTGCCCCAGCATTTT
.	TRBV18	TRBJ2-7	CASSPLGDSSYEQYF	TGTGCCAGCTCACCACTGGGAGACTCCTCCTACGAGCAGTACTTC
TRBD2	TRBV5-1	TRBJ2-1	CASSTGGINEQFF	TGCGCCAGCAGCACGGGGGGGATAAATGAGCAGTTCTTC
TRBD2	TRBV9	TRBJ2-1	CASSEPKAGLAGGPSRNEQFF	TGTGCCAGCAGCGAACCAAAAGCGGGACTAGCGGGAGGGCCTTCCCGAAATGAGCAGTTCTTC
TRBD1	TRBV28	TRBJ1-5	CASMVDRGNQPQHF	TGTGCCAGCATGGTCGACAGGGGCAATCAGCCCCAGCATTTT
TRBD2	TRBV27	TRBJ2-1	CASPRNKETSGCCNEQFF	TGTGCCAGCCCGAGAAATAAAGAGACTAGCGGGTGCTGCAATGAGCAGTTCTTC
TRBD2	TRBV5-1	TRBJ2-5	CASSLATSGGTFQETQYF	TGCGCCAGCAGCTTGGCTACTAGCGGGGGGACCTTCCAAGAGACCCAGTACTTC
.	TRBV27	TRBJ2-1	CASSLWGGNEQFF	TGTGCCAGCAGTTTATGGGGAGGAAATGAGCAGTTCTTC
TRBD2	TRBV28	TRBJ2-7	CASSLAGMASGYYEQYF	TGTGCCAGCAGTTTAGCAGGTATGGCTAGCGGATACTACGAGCAGTACTTC
.	TRBV19	TRBJ1-5	CASSAPPGGAFDSNQPQHF	TGTGCCAGTAGTGCCCCCCCGGGGGGCGCCTTCGATAGCAATCAGCCCCAGCATTTT
.	TRBV6-1	TRBJ2-7	CASSVIGQAYEQYF	TGTGCCAGCAGTGTAATCGGTCAAGCCTACGAGCAGTACTTC
TRBD2	TRBV10-3	TRBJ2-1	CATSGPANEQFF	TGTGCCACTAGCGGGCCCGCAAATGAGCAGTTCTTC
.	TRBV2	TRBJ1-4	CASRDRTGHEKLFF	TGTGCCAGCAGGGACCGCACAGGTCATGAAAAACTGTTTTTT
TRBD1	TRBV7-7	TRBJ1-4	CASSFHLRGYNEKLFF	TGTGCCAGCAGCTTTCACCTCAGGGGGTACAATGAAAAACTGTTTTTT
TRBD1	TRBV5-1	TRBJ2-7	CASSFGTGSYEQYF	TGCGCCAGCAGCTTCGGGACAGGATCCTACGAGCAGTACTTC
.	TRBV4-2	TRBJ1-2	CASSPLEGNYGYTF	TGTGCCAGCAGCCCTCTGGAAGGAAACTACGGCTACACCTTC
.	TRBV14	TRBJ1-2	CASSQDRGGGGHGYTF	TGTGCCAGCAGCCAAGATAGAGGCGGCGGGGGGCACGGCTACACCTTC
TRBD1	TRBV30	TRBJ2-6	CAWSVRTGGPPLSGANVLTF	TGTGCCTGGAGTGTACGCACAGGGGGCCCCCCCCTCTCTGGGGCCAACGTCCTGACTTTC
TRBD1	TRBV7-9	TRBJ2-5	CASSPGQGIVQETQYF	TGTGCCAGCAGCCCCGGACAGGGCATTGTTCAAGAGACCCAGTACTTC
.	TRBV7-9	TRBJ2-1	CASSAPAASFHEQFF	TGTGCCAGCAGCGCGCCAGCCGCTAGTTTCCATGAGCAGTTCTTC